This TCR beta chain emerged from a study of identical twins. Unique molecular identifiers were present on cDNA, and template switching added a universal primer site. Each CDR3 protein is one row after TCRdb ran MiXCR on the 5' RACE reads. The sample lists about 1.7 million distinct CDR3 sequences, 32% occurring once. The CDR3 consists of 13 residues. Germline V gives CDR1 MNHEY, CDR2 SMNVEV (reference sequence). Trimming removed 8 bases from V and 5 bases from J, with 13 bases in between. This clonotype has just a few counts. What it binds is not known. Study-wide points: A lower insertion count was a feature of abundant cord blood beta clonotypes, with no such feature in memory repertoires. For out-of-frame alpha sequences shared by twins, low generation probability was in excess.

Sequencing was done on a sample of cord blood. V usage is TRBV27 and J usage is TRBJ2-1, with D uncertain. The receptor was derived from a newborn girl in good health. CDR3 sequence (DNA): TGTGCCAGCTTTAATTTTCTGGACAATGAGCAGTTCTTC. Translating it yields CASFNFLDNEQFF.